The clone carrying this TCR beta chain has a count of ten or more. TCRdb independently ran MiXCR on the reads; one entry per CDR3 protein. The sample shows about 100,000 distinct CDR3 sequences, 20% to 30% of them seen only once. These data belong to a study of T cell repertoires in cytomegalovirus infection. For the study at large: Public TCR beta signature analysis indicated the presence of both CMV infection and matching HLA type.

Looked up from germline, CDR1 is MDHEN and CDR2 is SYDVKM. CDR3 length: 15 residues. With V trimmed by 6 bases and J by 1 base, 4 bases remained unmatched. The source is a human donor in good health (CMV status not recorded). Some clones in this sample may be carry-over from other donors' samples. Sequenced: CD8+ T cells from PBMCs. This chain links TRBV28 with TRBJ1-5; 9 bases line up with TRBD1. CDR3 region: CASRETGGSNQPQHF. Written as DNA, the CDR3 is TGTGCCAGCAGGGAAACAGGGGGCAGCAATCAGCCCCAGCATTTT.